This record looks at one TCR beta chain sequence and its context. Antigen specificity is unknown. V dropped 2 bases and J dropped 8; count of bases not matched to a gene: 5. Per germline, CDR1 MNHEY and CDR2 SVGAGI. This CDR3 has 14 residues. The data stem from a study of T cell responses to AZD1222 COVID-19 vaccine. Findings and caveats of the study: Reportedly, close to half of spike-specific TCRs are directed against unmutated variant regions. Baseline antibody screening turned up just a handful of seropositive AZD1222 recipients.

Libraries were prepared by immunoSEQ multiplex PCR; TCRdb keeps only in-frame clonotypes and omits some of them. The sample has 110,000 to 150,000 clones; about 93% are singletons. The sequencing used peripheral blood, collected on day 0 of AZD1222 vaccination. This TCR was sampled from an adult in good health. This sequence joins TRBV6-5 and TRBJ1-4; 7 nucleotides line up with TRBD1. Written as DNA, the CDR3 is TGTGCCAGCAGTTACGGTCAGGGGGAAGAAAAACTGTTTTTT. This gives the protein CASSYGQGEEKLFF.